This T cell receptor beta chain originates from a study of cytomegalovirus exposure and HLA in healthy donors listed by TCRdb under 2017. About the study as a whole: An earlier analysis of some 620 of the donors reported 250 to 300 Gb of sequence data and some 110 million unique TCR beta sequences obtained from approximately 180 million T cells. Four or five DR-DQ haplotypes were handled as single units for association and clustering, since linkage in the cohort was strong. Both class I and class II loci were covered by HLA typing, at four-digit resolution. To study patterns of TCR occurrence, a later analysis re-analyzed previously published TCR beta repertoires from 700 or so donors and added high-resolution HLA genotyping. On average, 235,054 unique TCR beta nucleotide sequences were sequenced per donor among a few hundred genotyped donors of the cohort, with around 19% of those sequences being non-productive. In a later genetic analysis, genome-wide SNP genotypes for about 60% of the 666 donors were used, and that subset was treated as a discovery cohort. All discovery cohort repertoires had been generated on a single sequencing platform. About 330 gigabases of sequencing data and around 80 million unique TCR sequences made up an early release that covered approximately 700 HLA-typed donors. The genetic ancestry cluster associated with self-reported Caucasian donors included around four fifths of the roughly 400 genotyped donors. Along with the roughly 710-subject first cohort, a separate validation cohort of roughly 110 different subjects was used. Typing coverage varied by locus: roughly 629-640 donors for A, B, C, DRB1 and DQB1; approximately 560 for DQA1; approximately 610 for DPA1; approximately 450 for DPB1. Donor age, sex, ethnicity and CMV serostatus were compiled alongside the repertoire data. The study was designed to test whether signatures of past pathogen exposure could be identified by cataloging public T cell receptors. To predict cytomegalovirus infection status, the study brought together high-throughput TCR immunosequencing, statistical association of individual TCRs with disease status, and machine learning. In an earlier analysis of more than 550 of the donors, high-throughput TCR beta sequencing was used to judge whether each TCR beta V gene segment behaved as functional or pseudogenic. Rather than drawing on any new phenotypic data, the later analysis identified candidate immune exposures from TCR beta sequences and the way those sequences occurred across donors. The T cell repertoires of several hundred subjects were profiled by immunosequencing and related to cytomegalovirus serostatus.

This clone was counted only a few times. Its antigen has not been determined. No base-level quality is on record; no much larger clone is a single base apart. Points the paper makes about the study in general: The authors suggested that the approach could potentially be generalized to other disease states and immunological phenotypes. Compared with the approximately 720-donor mean, donors in an Asian-associated ancestry cluster had fewer N-insertions in productive TCRs, according to a later genetic analysis. The presence/absence analyses assumed that sequencing depth was roughly uniform across donors, and that assumption may not be true. When HLA alleles, especially DR and DQ, strongly co-occurred, TCR associations were difficult to assign to individual alleles. The study listed approximately 160 TCR beta chains as associated with cytomegalovirus. Roughly 15 rarely observed V segments, including chromosome 9 orphons, were excluded from the earlier analysis of approximately 500 of the donors because counts were too low. A further reported finding was that TCR beta sequences accurately predicted the HLA-A and HLA-B alleles for most subjects in the first cohort. In vitro tests confirmed that three of the cytomegalovirus-associated TCR beta chains recognize cytomegalovirus antigens. Most TCR sequences were seen in very few donors, while some public TCRs were found in many individuals. A later analysis found that most CMV-associated TCR beta chains appeared HLA-restricted, with HLA associations seemingly driven largely by CMV exposure. In this cohort, only TCR beta chains were sequenced, and detectable features were limited by the absence of alpha or paired-chain data. A cluster of highly shared sequence variants was judged likely to be a technical artifact of the sequencing pipeline. Broadly in line with IMGT annotations, most TCR beta V segments showed up in productive rearrangements about 90% or about 30% of the time in an earlier analysis of several hundred of the donors. Some IMGT-functional V segments, including TRBV6-2 and TRBV6-3, could not be told apart with the 87-base-pair reads, so those segments were excluded. Specific HLA alleles were associated with more than 15,000 TCR beta sequences at a false discovery rate of 0.05 in a later analysis. Compared with equally common non-associated chains, HLA-associated TCR beta chains in a later analysis were more clonally expanded and had lower generation probabilities. According to a later analysis, parvovirus B19, influenza, CMV and Epstein-Barr virus appeared linked to several top co-occurrence clusters. Because HLA typing was unavailable for some donors at each locus, only the typed subset was used in association tests. The classifier was reported to diagnose cytomegalovirus status with high specificity and sensitivity in both the original and validation cohorts. CMV serostatus was the only immune exposure information available for the cohort. A later genetic analysis associated a missense DCLRE1C variant with V-gene and J-gene trimming of TCR beta chains, and an independent cohort replicated the association. In a later analysis, the rate of TCR association differed among HLA loci, with DRB1 alleles having the most associated TCRs and HLA-C alleles having the fewest. Correlated functional status among segregating V segments might be attributable to linkage disequilibrium, but an unknown experimental factor could not be ruled out.

The cohort comprised some 700 healthy bone marrow donors. All cohort members were sampled while nominally healthy, although unrecorded immune exposures were likely present. The donor was CMV seropositive and was included in the group of 300 or so seropositive cohort members. A peripheral blood sample was collected from each donor, and TCR beta sequencing was performed on peripheral blood mononuclear cells. The Qiagen DNeasy Blood Extraction Kit was used to extract genomic DNA from the blood cell samples. The CDR3 numbers 14 residues from cysteine through phenylalanine. Just the 42-base CDR3 DNA is kept, in frame starting at base 1. CDR1 and CDR2 were assigned from the germline V gene as MNHNS and SASEGT. Trimming costs V 7 bases and J 0 bases, and their ends lie 12 bases apart. The library was built by means of the immunoSEQ multiplex PCR assay. A mixture of 60 forward primers for TCR Vbeta segments and 13 reverse primers for TCR Jbeta segments was used in the multiplex PCR. Amplification of the CDR3 region of rearranged TCR beta genes was performed with a multiplex PCR assay on genomic DNA. The amplified TCR beta libraries were sequenced on the Illumina HiSeq System as 87-base-pair reads. On the authors' methods: In a later analysis, tens of millions of unique TCR beta chains were counted across the 650 to 750 repertoires, and around 10 million of these chains were shared by at least two donors. To remove PCR and sequencing errors, raw reads were error-corrected and collapsed into unique sequences using a nearest-neighbor algorithm that merged closely related sequences. CDR3 sequences were aligned to IMGT reference sequences to assign V, D and J gene segments. For a sequence to be retained, a match of at least six nucleotides to both a V gene segment and a J gene segment was required. A rearrangement counted as productive if the CDR3 had no stop codons and remained in frame with V and J, and every other rearrangement counted as non-productive. CDR3 was defined by IMGT convention, running from the second conserved V-encoded cysteine to the conserved J-encoded phenylalanine. The earlier analysis of fewer than 750 of the donors excluded sequences that lacked an unambiguous match to a single V gene segment. An earlier analysis of under 750 of the donors called V segments functional above 56.7% productive rearrangements and segregating when the between-donor standard deviation exceeded 5%. A statistical classification framework was built for diagnosing cytomegalovirus status from the catalog of TCR beta chain sequences. In a later analysis, TCR nucleotide sequences were compared against IMGT/GENE-DB human TR gene sequences so that V and J genes could be assigned. The TCRdist pipeline was used in a later analysis to assign CDR3 sequences and most-parsimonious VDJ recombination scenarios. In a later analysis, each TCR beta chain was defined by its CDR3 amino acid sequence together with its V-gene family, and reads lacking a unique V-gene family were excluded. In a later analysis, a few hundred highly shared, low-generation-probability nucleotide sequences were removed to address suspected cross-contamination and a sequencing artifact. In a later analysis, a clonal expansion index was calculated for each public chain from normalized within-repertoire ranks of inferred template counts. In a later analysis, generation probabilities were computed using a VDJ recombination model fitted to out-of-frame rearrangements, and the results were checked against IGoR. Hypergeometric tests were used in a later analysis to score TCR-TCR, TCR-HLA and TCR-CMV co-occurrence, with a repertoire-size bias correction applied to the TCR pairs. A later analysis estimated false discovery rates by permuting HLA or CMV assignments 20 times. In a later analysis, co-occurring TCRs were grouped with DBSCAN, and TCRdist sequence similarity was added when clustering was performed within HLA-allele-positive subsets. Co-occurrence clustering excluded repertoires with fewer than 30,000 or more than 120,000 public chains, plus five with anomalous nucleotide sharing. Drawn from immuneACCESS, this table holds only the in-frame rearrangements with V and J called that TCRdb kept. Clones are partly lost; checked studies trace under half to an unresolved V gene and leave the rest unexplained. The DNA gave D and trimming, while V, J and clone size come from that table. This sample is represented by over 100,000 clones; under 10% of them were singletons. The ten largest clones take up about 6.7% of the sample.

The clonotype originates from a middle-aged woman in good health and CMV-seropositive. Recombination linked TRBV6-1 to TRBJ1-1; the D gene lacks a confident call. Sequenced material: PBMCs. The CDR3 protein sequence reads: CASKALKLNTEAFF. The sequenced DNA is TGTGCCAGCAAGGCACTAAAATTGAACACTGAAGCTTTCTTT.